The 29 T cell receptor beta chains below come from one sample, sequenced in a study of cytomegalovirus exposure and HLA in healthy donors. Primers included in the PCR were 60 Vbeta and 13 Jbeta primers. Here immunoSEQ multiplex PCR was the method, and the copy in TCRdb shows in-frame clones only, minus some. The repertoire holds some 100,000 clones, with approximately 75% as singletons. Input material: PBMCs. Receptors were obtained from a middle-aged woman in good health and CMV-seronegative.

The chain combines TRBV28 with TRBJ2-7; maybe TRBD2 (6 bases). Trimming stripped 5 bases from V and 0 bases from J, with 11 bases between. The germline gives CDR1 MDHEN, CDR2 SYDVKM. The CDR3 runs to 14 residues. The CDR3 nucleotides read TGTGCCAGCAGTCGGGGGATAAGCTCCTACGAGCAGTACTTC. This sequence encodes CASSRGISSYEQYF.

The V gene is TRBV7-2, the J gene TRBJ1-4, with TRBD1 identical over 7 bases. The CDR3 consists of 15 residues. Per the germline V gene, CDR1 is SGHTA and CDR2 is FQGNSA. The trim removed 4 bases at V and 7 bases at J, leaving 9 bases unmatched. The CDR3 loop is CASSSAGGLGEKLFF. CDR3 DNA sequence: TGTGCCAGCAGCTCCGCAGGGGGTTTGGGTGAAAAACTGTTTTTT. The whole variable domain, remainder taken from reference TRBV7-2 and TRBJ1-4, is GAGVSQSPSNKVTEKGKDVELRCDPISGHTALYWYRQSLGQGLEFLIYFQGNSAPDKSGLPSDRFSAERTGGSVSTLTIQRTQQEDSAVYLCASSSAGGLGEKLFFGSGTQLSVL.

The chain has TRBV7-6 and TRBJ1-3; TRBD1 might be the D (5 bases). V was trimmed by 5 bases and J by 0 bases, leaving 11 bases between them. The CDR3 is 15 amino acids. The germline V gene has CDR1 SGHVS and CDR2 FNYEAQ. The CDR3 region is CASSVQGGSGNTIYF. DNA of the CDR3: TGTGCCAGCAGCGTGCAGGGAGGCTCTGGAAACACCATATATTTT. Drawing the rest from reference TRBV7-6 and TRBJ1-3, the complete variable domain is GAGVSQSPRYKVTKRGQDVALRCDPISGHVSLYWYRQALGQGPEFLTYFNYEAQQDKSGLPNDRFSAERPEGSISTLTIQRTEQRDSAMYRCASSVQGGSGNTIYFGEGSWLTVV.

This chain links TRBV18 with TRBJ2-7; no firm D call. The CDR3 sequence is 15 residues long. V gave up 6 bases and J gave up 2 bases, with 17 bases separating them. Germline V gene sequence: CDR1 KGHSH, CDR2 LQKENI. For the CDR3, the DNA is TGTGCCAGCTCCCCAGAGGTCCCGCCGGCCTACGAGCAGTACTTC. Protein product: CASSPEVPPAYEQYF.

The chain recombines TRBV7-8 with TRBJ1-1, with D perhaps matching TRBD1 (5 bases). Germline V gene data show CDR1 as SGHVS and CDR2 as FQNEAQ. The CDR3 totals 15 residues. Trimming shortened V by 8 bases and J by 0 bases, and 16 bases separated the two germline ends. In nucleotides, the CDR3 is TGTGCCAGCCTCGTCTCTGGGGGGATGAACACTGAAGCTTTCTTT. Its translation: CASLVSGGMNTEAFF.

The rearrangement links TRBV30 to TRBJ2-3; 8 bases are a match to TRBD2. Per the germline V gene, CDR1 is GTSNPN and CDR2 is SVGIG (reference sequence). Germline trimming cut 0 bases from V and 1 base from J; bases unmatched to any gene: 3. The CDR3 runs 15 residues. CDR3: CAWSVGSGGTDTQYF. The DNA of the CDR3 is TGTGCCTGGAGTGTTGGTAGCGGGGGCACAGATACGCAGTATTTT.

The CDR3 region has the DNA TGTGCCAGCAGTTTAGCTAGCGGTAGCTCCTACAATGAGCAGTTCTTC. It is translated as CASSLASGSSYNEQFF. The chain carries TRBV28 and TRBJ2-1; 7 nucleotides agree with TRBD2. Per germline, CDR1 MDHEN and CDR2 SYDVKM. The ends lost 2 bases at V and 0 bases at J; junction bases unmatched: 4. CDR3 size: 16 residues.

The rearrangement joins TRBV18 to TRBJ2-5, with D possibly matching TRBD1 (6 bases). Germline CDR1 and CDR2: KGHSH and LQKENI. The V end was cut by 1 base, the J end by 2 bases, with 8 bases between. This CDR3 region has 14 residues. In DNA, the CDR3 is TGTGCCAGCTCACCACTTGGACAGCAAGAGACCCAGTACTTC. Its translation is CASSPLGQQETQYF.

In its sample, this clone was seen a few times. The chain uses TRBV5-4 and TRBJ2-1, with TRBD1 matching over 8 bases. CDR1 and CDR2 (germline): SGHNT, YYREEE (reference sequence). CDR3 length equals 15 residues. The trim removed 4 bases at V and 4 bases at J, leaving 7 bases unmatched. The DNA for the CDR3 is TGTGCCAGCAGCGACGGGACAGGCGGGTACAATGAGCAGTTCTTC. Its protein product is CASSDGTGGYNEQFF.

This clone was seen just once. This chain connects TRBV30 to TRBJ2-2; D is perhaps TRBD1 (8 bases). Germline V gene lookup returns CDR1 GTSNPN and CDR2 SVGIG (reference sequence). The CDR3 contains 12 residues. CDR3 loop: CTHRGGNGELFF. Here the CDR3 DNA reads TGTACCCACAGGGGGGGGAACGGGGAGCTGTTTTTT.

This clone came up a few times. The rearrangement joins TRBV6-5 to TRBJ2-5, with 10 bases identical to TRBD2. After removal of 2 bases from V and 5 bases from J, the junction contained 5 bases not matched to a gene. In germline, CDR1 is MNHEY, CDR2 SVGAGI. The CDR3 has 15 residues. CDR3 bases: TGTGCCAGCAGTTACAGCGGGAGGGCCTGGGAGACCCAGTACTTC. Residues: CASSYSGRAWETQYF.

Only a few counts were recorded for this clone. This chain uses TRBV5-4 with TRBJ2-3, with D tentatively TRBD1 (6 bases). CDR3 length equals 15 residues. V was trimmed by 0 bases and J by 6 bases, leaving 14 bases between them. Germline lookup yields CDR1 SGHNT and CDR2 YYREEE (reference sequence). The DNA for the CDR3 is TGTGCCAGCAGCTTGGAGGGAACAGGGATGGATACGCAGTATTTT. It translates to CASSLEGTGMDTQYF. The full variable domain, in which reference TRBV5-4 and TRBJ2-3 provide the parts outside the CDR3, is ETGVTQSPTHLIKTRGQQVTLRCSSQSGHNTVSWYQQALGQGPQFIFQYYREEENGRGNFPPRFSGLQFPNYSSELNVNALELDDSALYLCASSLEGTGMDTQYFGPGTRLTVL.

A single count supports this clone. The rearrangement uses TRBV6-1 and TRBJ2-2; 7 positions agree with TRBD2. Germline V lookup: CDR1 MNHNS, CDR2 SASEGT. V gave up 4 bases and J gave up 4 bases; unmatched junction bases: 9. The CDR3 spans 16 residues. The CDR3 is CASSVGLGYGTGELFF. The CDR3 DNA follows: TGTGCCAGCAGTGTAGGACTAGGTTATGGCACCGGGGAGCTGTTTTTT.

This rearrangement joins TRBV10-1 to TRBJ2-7; D ambiguous. Trimming took off 7 bases at V and 1 base at J, with 11 bases between the two ends. The CDR3 is 13 residues long. In germline, CDR1 is WNHNN, CDR2 SYGVQD (reference sequence). CDR3 sequence (DNA): TGCGCCAGCACCCGCGGATATTCCTACGAGCAGTACTTC. This gives the protein CASTRGYSYEQYF.

Points on this clone: The same CDR3 arises from other DNA sequences in this sample as well. CDR3 sequence: CAWSRQGYSPLHF. As DNA, the CDR3 is TGTGCCTGGAGTCGGCAGGGGTATTCACCCCTCCACTTT. The gene calls are TRBV30 and TRBJ1-6; weak D call: TRBD1 (6 bases). The germline gives CDR1 GTSNPN, CDR2 SVGIG (reference sequence). The V gene lost 2 bases and the J gene lost 8 bases, with 10 bases spanning the gap. The CDR3 loop spans 13 amino acids.

The V gene is TRBV5-1, the J gene TRBJ2-3; 7 bases are shared with TRBD2. The germline gives CDR1 SGHRS, CDR2 YFSETQ. This CDR3 is built from 15 residues. Trimming removed 2 bases from V and 4 bases from J; junction bases left unmatched: 7. CDR3 region: CASSFIAGLSDTQYF. CDR3 DNA sequence: TGCGCCAGCAGCTTCATAGCGGGTCTTTCAGATACGCAGTATTTT. The full variable domain, with the rest looked up from reference TRBV5-1 and TRBJ2-3, is KAGVTQTPRYLIKTRGQQVTLSCSPISGHRSVSWYQQTPGQGLQFLFEYFSETQRNKGNFPGRFSGRQFSNSRSEMNVSTLELGDSALYLCASSFIAGLSDTQYFGPGTRLTVL.

V and J are TRBV5-6 and TRBJ1-5, with 8 bases lining up with TRBD1. V lost 4 bases, J lost 9 bases, and 12 bases stayed unmatched. The germline V gene encodes CDR1 SGHDT and CDR2 YYEEEE. The CDR3 consists of 15 residues. The CDR3 region has the DNA TGTGCCAGCAGCCAACGGACAGGGCCCCGGATGCCCCAGCATTTT. This encodes CASSQRTGPRMPQHF.

V and J are TRBV6-5 and TRBJ2-2, with D unresolved. V dropped 9 bases and J dropped 6 bases, with 17 bases sitting between them. From germline, CDR1 is MNHEY and CDR2 SVGAGI. The CDR3 extends over 14 amino acids. DNA of the CDR3: TGTGCCAGTATGTACGACGGGTACGCCGGGGAGCTGTTTTTT. Its translation: CASMYDGYAGELFF.

V gene TRBV28 combines with J gene TRBJ2-5; D might be TRBD1 (5 bases). This CDR3 contains 13 residues. Between the trimmed V and J ends, which lost 2 bases and 4 bases, there was a span of 8 bases. The germline CDR1 and CDR2 sequences are MDHEN and SYDVKM. This chain's CDR3 is CASSLIGAETQYF. CDR3 coding DNA: TGTGCCAGCAGTTTAATAGGGGCAGAGACCCAGTACTTC.

The chain employs TRBV10-1 and TRBJ2-7; D gene uncertain. Germline V gene sequence: CDR1 WNHNN, CDR2 SYGVQD (reference sequence). V lost 6 bases and J 6 bases, leaving 9 bases between the germline ends. The CDR3 has 11 amino acids. Here the CDR3 DNA reads TGCGCCAGCAGGAGAGTTGCCGAGCAGTACTTC. Amino acids: CASRRVAEQYF.

The chain is built from TRBV10-3 and TRBJ1-4, with D perhaps TRBD1 (6 bases). The V gene lost 8 bases and the J gene lost 0 bases, with 13 bases spanning the gap. This CDR3 comprises 15 residues. The germline V gene encodes CDR1 ENHRY and CDR2 SYGVKD. CDR3 coding DNA: TGTGCCATCGGGGACAAGACTGCAACTAATGAAAAACTGTTTTTT. It is translated as CAIGDKTATNEKLFF.

The rearrangement uses TRBV2 and TRBJ2-3; D remains unclear. There are 15 residues in the CDR3. V was shortened by 1 base and J by 7 bases, with 15 bases between the two germline ends. Germline V CDR1 and CDR2: SNHLY, FYNNEI. The CDR3 reads CASSEGQTFRHTQYF. The CDR3 nucleotides are TGTGCCAGCAGTGAAGGTCAGACATTTAGGCATACGCAGTATTTT.

The J gene is TRBJ2-1, the V gene TRBV11-2; TRBD2 matches 9 bases. With 2 bases clipped from V and 1 base from J, the junction kept 12 bases outside the gene matches. Germline CDR1 and CDR2: SGHAT and FQNNGV. This CDR3 contains 19 residues. This CDR3 is CASSLTLPEAGGSYNEQFF. CDR3 DNA sequence: TGTGCCAGCAGCTTAACCCTTCCAGAGGCGGGAGGGTCCTACAATGAGCAGTTCTTC.

The rearrangement uses TRBV4-2 and TRBJ2-1; 11 bases fit TRBD2. The V gene end was trimmed by 1 base and the J gene end by 10 bases; junction bases not matched to a gene: 12. This CDR3 spans 17 amino acids. The germline V gene has CDR1 LGHNA and CDR2 YNFKEQ. CDR3 nucleotide sequence: TGTGCCAGCAGCCAAGTTTCGGTAGCGGGAGGGCATGGAGAGCAGTTCTTC. This translates into CASSQVSVAGGHGEQFF.

V usage is TRBV19 and J usage is TRBJ2-7, with D possibly being TRBD2 (5 bases). V lost 5 bases and J lost 3, with 11 bases in between. CDR1 LNHDA and CDR2 SQIVND come from the germline V gene (reference sequence). The CDR3 is 13 amino acids. The CDR3 sequence is CASSSPGDYEQYF. CDR3 DNA: TGTGCCAGTAGTTCGCCCGGGGACTACGAGCAGTACTTC.

V is TRBV18 and J is TRBJ1-2, with D uncertain. CDR1 is KGHSH, CDR2 LQKENI, per germline. The CDR3 spans 15 residues. Trimming left V 1 base short and J 8 bases short, with 17 bases between. CDR3 sequence reads: CASSPRQDGPQGYTF. In DNA, the CDR3 is TGTGCCAGCTCACCACGGCAGGATGGCCCCCAAGGCTACACCTTC.

The gene calls are TRBV19 and TRBJ2-7; 7 bases line up with TRBD1. The germline CDR1 and CDR2 sequences are LNHDA and SQIVND (reference sequence). The V gene end was trimmed by 8 bases and the J gene end by 2 bases; junction bases not matched to a gene: 3. The CDR3 consists of 12 residues. In nucleotides, the CDR3 is TGTGCCAGTGGCCAGGGGGCCTACGAGCAGTACTTC. As protein: CASGQGAYEQYF.

This clone has a handful of counts. This chain joins TRBV5-1 and TRBJ2-1; 7 bases align to TRBD2. The V gene end was trimmed by 6 bases and the J gene end by 0 bases; junction bases not matched to a gene: 6. Germline V CDR1 and CDR2: SGHRS, YFSETQ. The CDR3 is 15 amino acids. CDR3 protein: CASNQGGSSYNEQFF. DNA of the CDR3: TGCGCCAGCAACCAAGGCGGGAGCTCCTACAATGAGCAGTTCTTC.

The genes are TRBV12-5 and TRBJ2-1; 10 bases align to TRBD2. CDR3 size: 14 residues. Germline V gene sequence: CDR1 LGHNT, CDR2 FRNRAP. Germline trimming cut 6 bases from V and 2 bases from J; bases unmatched to any gene: 1. The CDR3 DNA sequence: TGTGCTAGTGGCACTAGCGGGGCCTACAATGAGCAGTTCTTC. Translated, it gives CASGTSGAYNEQFF.